Shown below are 11 T cell receptor beta chains from a single sample sequenced in a study of T cell repertoires in cytomegalovirus infection. Their antigens are not known. MiXCR, run by TCRdb on the reads, gives a single entry per CDR3 protein. The repertoire includes a few hundred thousand distinct CDR3 sequences, 40% of them detected once, and roughly 50% sits in the top ten. The sample was cultured PBMCs, taken from culture after CMV antigen stimulation. Receptor source: a human donor in good health (CMV status not recorded). Some clones in this sample may be carry-over from other donors' samples.

This clonotype was detected a few times. The chain recombines TRBV12-3 or TRBV12-4 with TRBJ2-5, with D perhaps TRBD1 (5 bases). The CDR3 contains 15 residues. Trimming removed 2 bases at V and 2 bases at J, with 12 bases between. The CDR3 spells CASSLTTDLQETQYF. The CDR3 DNA follows: TGTGCCAGCAGTTTAACGACAGACTTACAAGAGACCCAGTACTTC.

The V call is TRBV6-6, the J call TRBJ2-1, with D unclear. The CDR3 consists of 11 residues. The V gene lost 8 bases and the J gene lost 11 bases, with 13 bases spanning the gap. Germline lookup yields CDR1 MNHNY and CDR2 SVGAGI (reference sequence). Here the CDR3 reads CASLRKTKQFF. In nucleotides, the CDR3 is TGTGCCAGCTTGCGGAAAACGAAGCAGTTCTTC.

In this sample, this clonotype turned up a few times. The chain joins TRBV7-2 to TRBJ2-1; TRBD1 or TRBD2 may be the D gene (5 bases each). Germline V gene lookup returns CDR1 SGHTA and CDR2 FQGNSA. Trimming cost V 1 base and J 6 bases, with 13 bases left between them. The CDR3 is made up of 15 amino acids. CDR3 sequence reads: CASSLDYGGGNEQFF. The CDR3 DNA is TGTGCCAGCAGCTTAGACTATGGGGGTGGCAATGAGCAGTTCTTC. Full variable domain (missing parts from reference TRBV7-2 and TRBJ2-1): GAGVSQSPSNKVTEKGKDVELRCDPISGHTALYWYRQSLGQGLEFLIYFQGNSAPDKSGLPSDRFSAERTGGSVSTLTIQRTQQEDSAVYLCASSLDYGGGNEQFFGPGTRLTVL.

There are many counts of this clonotype. The chain joins TRBV7-2 to TRBJ1-2, with D perhaps TRBD1 (5 bases). This CDR3 is built from 16 residues. Trimming left V 5 bases short and J 2 bases short, with 18 bases between. Germline CDR1 is SGHTA and CDR2 is FQGNSA. The CDR3 loop reads CASSPPGHSPNYGYTF. CDR3 nucleotides: TGTGCCAGCAGCCCCCCCGGACATTCCCCCAACTATGGCTACACCTTC.

The rearrangement links TRBV6-6 to TRBJ1-5; D perhaps matches TRBD1 (6 bases). Germline V gene data show CDR1 as MNHNY and CDR2 as SVGAGI (reference sequence). The CDR3 has 13 amino acids. Deletions cut 7 bases from V and 6 bases from J, with 13 bases between. The CDR3 sequence: CASTWGLGQPQHF. DNA of the CDR3: TGTGCCAGCACATGGGGGCTTGGTCAGCCCCAGCATTTT.

The chain employs TRBV28 and TRBJ1-4; D is perhaps TRBD1 (5 bases). The CDR3 is 14 residues long. Germline CDR1 MDHEN, CDR2 SYDVKM. Trimming removed 6 bases at V and 0 bases at J, with 8 bases between. The DNA for the CDR3 is TGTGCCAGCAGATCAGGGTCAACTAATGAAAAACTGTTTTTT. Protein: CASRSGSTNEKLFF.

This clonotype occurred a few times. This sequence joins TRBV6-5 and TRBJ2-2, with 7 bases identical to TRBD2. The CDR3 runs to 14 residues. The ends lost 2 bases at V and 6 bases at J; junction bases unmatched: 3. Germline V gives CDR1 MNHEY, CDR2 SVGAGI. Here the CDR3 reads CASSYGGEPGELFF. The CDR3 nucleotides read TGTGCCAGCAGTTACGGGGGGGAACCCGGGGAGCTGTTTTTT.

In its sample, this clonotype was seen a few times. This sequence joins TRBV4-3 and TRBJ2-5, with 7 nucleotides matching TRBD2. The CDR3 covers 15 residues. The ends lost 1 base at V and 5 bases at J; junction bases unmatched: 7. CDR1 is LGHNA, CDR2 YSLEER, per germline. CDR3 residues: CASSQGGAGVETQYF. In nucleotides, the CDR3 is TGCGCCAGCAGCCAAGGGGGCGCGGGAGTGGAGACCCAGTACTTC.

This clonotype was detected a few times. V and J are TRBV19 and TRBJ2-3; TRBD1 is a possible D gene (7 bases). The CDR3 length is 12 residues. Germline-derived CDR1 and CDR2 are LNHDA and SQIVND (reference sequence). V lost 8 bases to trimming and J lost 6 bases, with 12 bases between them. The CDR3 nucleotides read TGTGCCAGTGGATCAGGGGGGGATACGCAGTATTTT. The encoded protein is CASGSGGDTQYF.

This chain joins TRBV7-2 and TRBJ2-7; D uncertain. In germline, CDR1 is SGHTA, CDR2 FQGNSA. This CDR3 comprises 13 residues. V shed 2 bases and J shed 1 base, with 6 bases lying between them. The CDR3 coding sequence is TGTGCCAGCAGCTTATTCGTTTCCTACGAGCAGTACTTC. Translation: CASSLFVSYEQYF.

The chain uses TRBV2 and TRBJ1-1, with a tentative D call TRBD1 (6 bases). CDR3 length equals 13 residues. Trimming took 10 bases from V and 5 from J, leaving 17 bases between them. Germline V gene data show CDR1 as SNHLY and CDR2 as FYNNEI. CDR3 amino acids: CANTVQGRTEAFF. The CDR3 DNA follows: TGTGCCAACACTGTACAGGGAAGGACTGAAGCTTTCTTT.